This T cell receptor (beta chain) is from a study of blood T cell repertoires in COVID-19. The overall study: The origin of the acute and convalescent COVID-19 samples was the United States, Italy and Spain. The cDNA or gDNA used as material had been derived from T cells, B-cell-depleted T cells, or PBMCs.

The CDR3 has 15 residues. Deletions cut 5 bases from V and 4 bases from J, with 14 bases between. Per the germline V gene, CDR1 is SNHLY and CDR2 is FYNNEI. In the authors' methods: Amplification of reference gene primers was used by the study to estimate nucleated cell counts. The protocol was immunoSEQ multiplex PCR, while the TCRdb copy is restricted to in-frame clones and leaves out a portion. The V and J calls and clone size are taken from that table; D and trimming were inferred from the DNA. The table lists around 240,000 clones, approximately 85% of them singletons, with about 1% in the top ten.

V gene TRBV2 combines with J gene TRBJ2-2; D possibly corresponds to TRBD1 (6 bases). Sequencing used peripheral blood. The sequence was collected from a man aged 35 to 55 with acute or convalescent COVID-19. CDR3 nucleotide sequence: TGTGCCAGCAGTTACAGGGAGTGGAGCACCGGGGAGCTGTTTTTT. Translation gives CASSYREWSTGELFF.